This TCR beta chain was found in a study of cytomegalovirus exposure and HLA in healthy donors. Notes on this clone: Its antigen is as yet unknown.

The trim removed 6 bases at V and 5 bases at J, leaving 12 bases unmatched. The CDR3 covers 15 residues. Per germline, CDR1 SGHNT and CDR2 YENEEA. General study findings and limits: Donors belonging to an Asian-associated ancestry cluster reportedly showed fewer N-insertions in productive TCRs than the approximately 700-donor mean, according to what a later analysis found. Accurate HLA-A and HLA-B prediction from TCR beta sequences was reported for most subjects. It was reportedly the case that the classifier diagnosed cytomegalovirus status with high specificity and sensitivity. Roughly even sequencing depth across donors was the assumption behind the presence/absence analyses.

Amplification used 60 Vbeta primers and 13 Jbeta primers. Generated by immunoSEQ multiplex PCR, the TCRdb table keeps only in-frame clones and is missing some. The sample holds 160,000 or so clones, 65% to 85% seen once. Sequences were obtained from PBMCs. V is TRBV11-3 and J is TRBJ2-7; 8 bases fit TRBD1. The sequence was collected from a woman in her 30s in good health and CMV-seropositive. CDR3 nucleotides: TGTGCCAGCAGACCCCTGCCCAGGGGGCCCAACGAGCAGTACTTC. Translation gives CASRPLPRGPNEQYF.